The 28 T cell receptor beta chains in this list originate from one sample, sequenced in a study of T-cell reconstitution after alpha-beta-depleted transplantation in children. The TCRbeta library was prepared with unique molecular identifiers. TCRdb analysed the PCR reads with MiXCR anew, one entry per CDR3 protein. Of 450,000 to 600,000 distinct CDR3 sequences in the sample, 30% to 35% were seen once. Source: PBMCs from the stem cell graft donor, taken from the stem cell graft. The receptors stem from a human donor who donated a stem cell graft to a child with aplastic anemia.

This clonotype has a handful of counts. The rearrangement uses TRBV12-3 or TRBV12-4 and TRBJ1-2, with no clear D. V dropped 8 bases and J dropped 7 bases, with 11 bases sitting between them. CDR3 length: 11 residues. CDR3 region: CASAQDSGYTF. CDR3 bases: TGTGCCAGCGCTCAGGACTCTGGCTACACCTTC.

The chain joins TRBV27 to TRBJ1-2, with TRBD1 identical over 12 bases. V shed 4 bases, J shed 7 bases, and the junction held 7 bases outside the gene matches. Germline V gene data show CDR1 as MNHEY and CDR2 as SMNVEV (reference sequence). The CDR3 length is 15 residues. The CDR3 sequence is CASSSTGTGGRGYTF. The CDR3 DNA is TGTGCCAGCAGTTCGACCGGGACAGGGGGCCGTGGCTACACCTTC.

The sample holds a few counts of this clonotype. The J gene is TRBJ1-4, the V gene TRBV7-6, with no clear D. CDR3 length equals 14 residues. Germline V lookup: CDR1 SGHVS, CDR2 FNYEAQ. V lost 1 base to trimming and J lost 8 bases, with 11 bases between them. The CDR3 sequence is CASSLVGRGEKLFF. DNA of the CDR3: TGTGCCAGCAGCTTAGTGGGCAGAGGAGAAAAACTGTTTTTT.

There are a few counts of this clonotype. This chain links TRBV6-2 or TRBV6-3 with TRBJ2-7; TRBD1 might be the D (5 bases). Germline loops: CDR1 MNHEY, CDR2 SVGEGT. V was shortened by 5 bases and J by 6 bases, with 14 bases between the two germline ends. The CDR3 contains 13 residues. CDR3 sequence: CASSTYGAGEQYV. CDR3 bases: TGTGCCAGCAGTACGTATGGGGCCGGCGAGCAGTACGTC.

The table lists this clonotype with a few counts. The chain links TRBV15 to TRBJ2-3; D might be TRBD2 (5 bases). The CDR3 runs to 17 residues. Germline lookup yields CDR1 LNHNV and CDR2 YYDKDF (reference sequence). Trimming removed 1 base from V and 3 bases from J, with 17 bases in between. The CDR3 DNA follows: TGTGCCACCAGCAGAGTAGTACGGACTGGGGATACAGATACGCAGTATTTT. Amino acid sequence: CATSRVVRTGDTDTQYF.

J is TRBJ1-5 and V is TRBV18; tentatively, D is TRBD1 (5 bases). With 3 bases removed from V and 7 bases from J, the gap between germline ends came to 10 bases. This CDR3 region has 13 residues. Germline lookup yields CDR1 KGHSH and CDR2 LQKENI. This CDR3 is CASSPGQEQPQHF. DNA of the CDR3: TGTGCCAGCTCACCGGGGCAGGAACAGCCCCAGCATTTT. Filled out from reference TRBV18 and TRBJ1-5, the complete variable domain reads NAGVMQNPRHLVRRRGQEARLRCSPMKGHSHVYWYRQLPEEGLKFMVYLQKENIIDESGMPKERFSAEFPKEGPSILRIQQVVRGDSAAYFCASSPGQEQPQHFGDGTRLSIL.

This clonotype was recorded a few times. In DNA, the CDR3 is TGCAGTGCTAGAGATGGGCGAGTGGGGGGATCCACCTACGAGCAGTACTTC. Protein sequence: CSARDGRVGGSTYEQYF. V is TRBV20-1 and J is TRBJ2-7, with D perhaps TRBD2 (6 bases). Trimming took 0 bases from V and 2 from J, leaving 20 bases between them. Germline V CDR1 and CDR2: DFQATT, SNEGSKA (reference sequence). The CDR3 runs to 17 residues.

This clonotype was detected a few times. The chain employs TRBV20-1 and TRBJ2-3; no reliable D call. V gave up 4 bases and J gave up 6 bases, with 11 bases separating them. The CDR3 covers 12 residues. Germline lookup yields CDR1 DFQATT and CDR2 SNEGSKA (reference sequence). CDR3 nucleotides: TGCAGTGCTACCTTGATTGGGGATACGCAGTATTTT. Translation gives CSATLIGDTQYF.

The chain recombines TRBV20-1 with TRBJ2-5; 7 nucleotides agree with TRBD2. With 2 bases clipped from V and 2 bases from J, the junction kept 5 bases outside the gene matches. Germline values: CDR1 DFQATT, CDR2 SNEGSKA (reference sequence). The CDR3 runs to 14 residues. The CDR3 here is CSARLGGSQETQYF. Written as DNA, the CDR3 is TGCAGTGCTAGATTAGGCGGGAGTCAAGAGACCCAGTACTTC.

V usage is TRBV5-1 and J usage is TRBJ2-1, with 10 bases fitting TRBD1. The length of the CDR3 is 13 residues. The V gene's germline CDR1 is SGHRS and CDR2 YFSETQ. V lost 3 bases and J lost 10; bases outside the gene matches: 4. In DNA, the CDR3 is TGCGCCAGCAGCTACACGGACAGGGGGGAGCAGTTCTTC. Translation gives CASSYTDRGEQFF.

This clonotype showed up just a few times. This chain uses TRBV7-2 with TRBJ2-1, with TRBD1 matching 8 bases. The length of the CDR3 is 15 residues. Looked up from germline, CDR1 is SGHTA and CDR2 is FQGNSA. Trimming cost V 0 bases and J 6 bases; bases outside gene matches: 4. In DNA, the CDR3 is TGTGCCAGCAGCTTAGCGGGACAGGCTGGCAATGAGCAGTTCTTC. Translated: CASSLAGQAGNEQFF.

Worth noting for this clonotype: A read error is likely, as this CDR3 ends without the conserved phenylalanine or tryptophan. The chain uses TRBV20-1 and TRBJ2-3, with 9 bases lining up with TRBD2. The germline CDR1 and CDR2 sequences are DFQATT and SNEGSKA (reference sequence). The J segment lost 6 bases and the V segment lost 5 bases, leaving 12 bases of the junction unmatched. This CDR3 is 15 amino acids long. The CDR3 DNA reads as TGCAGTGCTGTAGGATGGCGGGAGGGCCCCGATACGCAGTATTTG. Protein sequence: CSAVGWREGPDTQYL.

This clonotype was detected only a few times. The chain couples TRBV5-1 to TRBJ2-2, with D unclear. Trimming left V 0 bases short and J 8 bases short, with 2 bases between. The CDR3 totals 11 residues. Germline V gene data show CDR1 as SGHRS and CDR2 as YFSETQ. This CDR3 reads CASSLEGELFF. The CDR3 coding sequence is TGCGCCAGCAGCTTGGAAGGGGAGCTGTTTTTT.

This clonotype turned up a few times. The J gene is TRBJ2-1, the V gene TRBV24-1; 12 positions match TRBD2. The CDR3 is 19 residues long. The germline V gene has CDR1 KGHDR and CDR2 SFDVKD. V lost 4 bases and J lost 0; bases outside the gene matches: 9. DNA for the CDR3: TGTGCCACCAGTGACTCCGGGACTAGCGGGCTAAGCTCCTACAATGAGCAGTTCTTC. As protein: CATSDSGTSGLSSYNEQFF.

This rearrangement joins TRBV29-1 to TRBJ2-7, with D perhaps matching TRBD1 (6 bases). V was cut by 6 bases and J by 1 base, with 13 bases left in between. Germline values: CDR1 SQVTM, CDR2 ANQGSEA. This CDR3 contains 13 residues. CDR3 residues: CSVEKTGSYEQYF. CDR3 nucleotide sequence: TGCAGCGTCGAAAAAACAGGGTCCTACGAGCAGTACTTC.

The rearrangement uses TRBV5-1 and TRBJ2-7, with D maybe TRBD1 (6 bases). The CDR3 is 14 amino acids. Germline V gives CDR1 SGHRS, CDR2 YFSETQ. Trimming took off 0 bases at V and 6 bases at J, with 13 bases between the two ends. In nucleotides, the CDR3 is TGCGCCAGCAGCTTGGCCGGACAGTCTGGCGAGCAGTACTTC. Encoded protein: CASSLAGQSGEQYF.

The chain has TRBV25-1 and TRBJ1-1; D gene unclear. The CDR3 runs 14 residues. The germline CDR1 and CDR2 sequences are MGHDK and SYGVNS. Trimming removed 2 bases at V and 2 bases at J, with 9 bases between. The CDR3 protein is CASSEQRANTEAFF. CDR3 coding DNA: TGTGCCAGCAGTGAACAGCGGGCCAACACTGAAGCTTTCTTT. Using reference TRBV25-1 and TRBJ1-1 for the parts outside the CDR3, the full variable domain is EADIYQTPRYLVIGTGKKITLECSQTMGHDKMYWYQQDPGMELHLIHYSYGVNSTEKGDLSSESTVSRIRTEHFPLTLESARPSHTSQYLCASSEQRANTEAFFGQGTRLTVV.

The genes are TRBV19 and TRBJ2-7; D gene ambiguous. Deletions cut 6 bases from V and 2 bases from J, with 14 bases between. The length of the CDR3 is 14 residues. Germline V gene sequence: CDR1 LNHDA, CDR2 SQIVND (reference sequence). The chain's CDR3 is CASRTPGSPYEQYF. The CDR3 DNA sequence: TGTGCCAGTAGGACCCCGGGCTCTCCCTACGAGCAGTACTTC.

This clonotype has only a few counts. V and J are TRBV24-1 and TRBJ1-5; TRBD1 matches 7 bases. After removal of 3 bases from V and 6 bases from J, the junction contained 13 bases not matched to a gene. Germline V lookup: CDR1 KGHDR, CDR2 SFDVKD. The CDR3 totals 17 residues. In DNA form, the CDR3 reads TGTGCCACCAGTGATCCTGCGGAGACAGGGATCGGTCAGCCCCAGCATTTT. It yields the protein CATSDPAETGIGQPQHF.

This CDR3 is CSVVGSGSVSGELFF. CDR3 bases: TGCAGCGTTGTCGGTTCCGGCAGCGTTTCCGGGGAGCTGTTTTTT. V and J are TRBV29-1 and TRBJ2-2; no firm D call. This CDR3 comprises 15 residues. Germline V gives CDR1 SQVTM, CDR2 ANQGSEA. The germline V and J ends were trimmed by 4 bases and 6 bases, with 18 bases remaining between them.

The gene calls are TRBV5-1 and TRBJ2-5; tentative D call: TRBD2 (5 bases). The germline V gene has CDR1 SGHRS and CDR2 YFSETQ. Trimming pared 6 bases from V and 5 bases from J, leaving 17 bases between. This CDR3 has 14 amino acids. CDR3 sequence reads: CASMVGGWTETQYF. The DNA of the CDR3 is TGCGCCAGCATGGTGGGCGGCTGGACTGAGACCCAGTACTTC.

This clonotype was counted between two and nine times. The CDR3 here is CASSPQEYSPLHF. CDR3 sequence (DNA): TGTGCCAGCAGCCCCCAAGAGTATTCACCCCTCCACTTT. This rearrangement joins TRBV12-3 or TRBV12-4 to TRBJ1-6; no definite D call. CDR3 size: 13 residues. V was clipped by 6 bases and J by 8 bases, with 11 bases between them.

J is TRBJ2-7 and V is TRBV12-3 or TRBV12-4; D remains unclear. Trimming left V 2 bases short and J 0 bases short, with 17 bases between. The CDR3 runs to 17 residues. The CDR3 loop reads CASSLRRTVTHSYEQYF. The CDR3 nucleotides are TGTGCCAGCAGTTTAAGGCGAACTGTTACGCACTCCTACGAGCAGTACTTC.

CDR3 DNA: TGTGCCAGCAGCCGGGACAGCCTTAACACTGAAGCTTTCTTT. Protein: CASSRDSLNTEAFF. The chain uses TRBV6-2 or TRBV6-3 and TRBJ1-1; TRBD1 agrees at 7 bases. CDR3 size: 14 residues. Per the germline V gene, CDR1 is MNHEY and CDR2 is SVGEGT. The trim removed 6 bases at V and 2 bases at J, leaving 6 bases unmatched.

This clonotype was found once. The chain carries TRBV28 and TRBJ1-4; D perhaps matches TRBD1 (6 bases). The V gene lost 4 bases and the J gene lost 5 bases, with 20 bases spanning the gap. The V gene's germline CDR1 is MDHEN and CDR2 SYDVKM. This CDR3 region has 17 residues. The CDR3 DNA is TGTGCCAGCAGTTCCGGGGGCGCCCCGGTCTTGAATGAAAAACTGTTTTTT. This gives the protein CASSSGGAPVLNEKLFF.

This clonotype has only a few counts. The rearrangement uses TRBV20-1 and TRBJ1-5; D not certain. The CDR3 is 14 residues long. V was shortened by 3 bases and J by 3 bases, with 12 bases between the two germline ends. From germline, CDR1 is DFQATT and CDR2 SNEGSKA (reference sequence). The DNA of the CDR3 is TGCAGTGCTAGTCGGGCTAGGGTCAATCAGCCCCAGCATTTT. Protein product: CSASRARVNQPQHF.

Details on this clonotype: The junction and the germline gene differ at one end; a read error may be behind it. The chain is built from TRBV20-1 and TRBJ1-3; unclear D gene. Germline CDR1 is DFQATT and CDR2 is SNEGSKA (reference sequence). The CDR3 runs to 12 residues. The CDR3 coding sequence is TGCAGTGCTAGAGGGTCCGGGGAACACTCGAATTTT. It yields the protein CSARGSGEHSNF.

The rearrangement uses TRBV6-5 and TRBJ1-2; D uncertain. The V gene's germline CDR1 is MNHEY and CDR2 SVGAGI. Trimming stripped 0 bases from V and 4 bases from J, with 9 bases between. The CDR3 is 14 residues long. The CDR3 protein is CASSYSKVFYGYTF. The DNA for the CDR3 is TGTGCCAGCAGTTACTCGAAGGTCTTCTATGGCTACACCTTC.